This T cell receptor beta chain was obtained from a study of CD4+ T cells in melanoma (dated by TCRdb to 2021 to 2024). Describing the broader study: Neoantigen-specific CD4+ T cells in human melanoma were what the study investigated. Paper-wide results and their limitations: Neoantigen-specific CD4+ T cells in melanoma were reported to have a range of differentiation states. The report described a correlation between neoantigen-specific CD4+ T cells and the function of CD8+ T cells, macrophages and B cells.

The CDR1 and CDR2 encoded by the germline V gene are SNHLY and FYNNEI. V loses 4 bases of germline sequence and J loses 4 bases, and the interval between the two ends is 19 bases. CDR3 length: 16 amino acids, cysteine to phenylalanine. The retained sequence is limited to the CDR3, 48 bases, with the frame set at the first base. The method was the immunoSEQ multiplex PCR assay. TCRdb obtained this table from immuneACCESS and retained in-frame rearrangements with V and J assigned. These tables miss some clones; where compared with another copy, unresolved V genes account for less than half of the shortfall, and the remainder is unexplained. The sample contains 10,000 to 12,000 clones, around 60% of them found a single time. The leading ten clones occupy about 13% of the sample. For this clone: Its antigen remains unidentified. The input lacks base qualities; no much larger clone sits a single base away.

The donors were melanoma patients. The chain links TRBV2 with TRBJ2-5; TRBD2 could be the D gene, as 7 bases match. Sequenced material: cells from a culture (not recorded whether cultured in vitro). The receptor's source is a human donor with melanoma. In nucleotide form, the sequence is TGTGCCAGCAGTGGAGGTTCTGAAGGGGGGGCAGAGACCCAGTACTTC. It codes for CASSGGSEGGAETQYF.